This T cell receptor (beta chain) was recovered during a study of T cell responses to AZD1222 COVID-19 vaccine. Method: immunoSEQ multiplex PCR; TCRdb's copy keeps in-frame clones and lacks some. The sample lists some 140,000 clones, 90% occurring once. Unmatched junction bases numbered 5, after V lost 3 bases and J lost 1 base. CDR3 length: 15 amino acids. Per the germline V gene, CDR1 is LGHNA and CDR2 is YSLEER. Sequencing was performed on peripheral blood, taken on day 0 of AZD1222 vaccination. This clonotype originated in an adult in good health. J is TRBJ1-2 and V is TRBV4-3; 7 bases are shared with TRBD1. The CDR3 DNA is TGCGCCAGCAGCCAGACGACAGGGCGTAACTATGGCTACACCTTC. It is translated as CASSQTTGRNYGYTF.